These 23 T cell receptor beta chains were sequenced from one sample in a study of Ad26.COV2.S vaccination and SARS-CoV-2 variants. Assay used: immunoSEQ multiplex PCR; TCRdb lists only in-frame clones, some missing. This sample has about 320,000 clones, with around four fifths found just once. Stated treatment: 19 received Ad26.COV2.S at low or high dose, single or two shots; 5 received placebo; per-sample allocation not given. Specimen acquisition occurred on day 63 following the initial vaccine or placebo injection. The source was peripheral blood, collected in a trial of Ad26.COV2.S vaccine versus placebo. The receptors originated from a person between 18 and 65 years old who received the Ad26.COV2.S COVID-19 vaccine or a placebo.

The gene calls are TRBV2 and TRBJ2-5; TRBD1 matches at 10 bases. V trimming: 9 bases; J trimming: 3 bases; junction bases outside the gene matches: 7. This CDR3 is 14 amino acids long. CDR1 and CDR2 (germline): SNHLY, FYNNEI. The CDR3 here is CASASGTGEETQYF. The CDR3 region has the DNA TGTGCCAGTGCTTCCGGGACAGGGGAAGAGACCCAGTACTTC.

The chain joins TRBV19 to TRBJ2-2; the D gene is possibly TRBD1 (5 bases). CDR1 is LNHDA and CDR2 is SQIVND in the germline V gene (reference sequence). Trimming shortened V by 11 bases and J by 3 bases, and 19 bases separated the two germline ends. CDR3 length: 15 amino acids. The CDR3 DNA follows: TGTGCCTATAACCTGGCACAGGAGCACACCGGGGAGCTGTTTTTT. This translates into CAYNLAQEHTGELFF. Combining the CDR3 with reference TRBV19 and TRBJ2-2 gives the whole variable domain DGGITQSPKYLFRKEGQNVTLSCEQNLNHDAMYWYRQDPGQGLRLIYYSQIVNDFQKGDIAEGYSVSREKKESFPLTVTSAQKNPTAFYLCAYNLAQEHTGELFFGEGSRLTVL.

The chain combines TRBV28 with TRBJ1-6, with TRBD1 matching 7 bases. Unmatched junction bases numbered 9, after V lost 6 bases and J lost 7 bases. Germline V gives CDR1 MDHEN, CDR2 SYDVKM. The CDR3 length is 15 residues. The DNA of the CDR3 is TGTGCCAGCAGACCTTCACAGGGGCCGAATTCACCCCTCCACTTT. Translating gives CASRPSQGPNSPLHF.

This clone was counted a few times. The genes are TRBV6-6 and TRBJ1-2; D is unresolved. Germline-derived CDR1 and CDR2 are MNHNY and SVGAGI (reference sequence). The CDR3 extends over 15 amino acids. V lost 4 bases, J lost 6 bases, and 18 bases lay in between. This CDR3 is CASSSFGVGIDGYTF. The CDR3 coding sequence is TGTGCCAGCAGTTCGTTCGGGGTGGGGATTGATGGCTACACCTTC.

The chain uses TRBV7-8 and TRBJ2-5; the match to TRBD2 covers 8 bases. The CDR3 loop spans 14 amino acids. The trim removed 4 bases at V and 4 bases at J, leaving 5 bases unmatched. Germline lookup yields CDR1 SGHVS and CDR2 FQNEAQ. CDR3 sequence: CASSSSAGAETQYF. CDR3 nucleotides: TGTGCCAGCAGCTCCTCAGCGGGAGCAGAGACCCAGTACTTC.

The V and J genes are TRBV7-2 and TRBJ1-2; D gene ambiguous. Trimming stripped 4 bases from V and 2 bases from J, with 23 bases between. Germline CDR1 reads SGHTA; CDR2 reads FQGNSA. The CDR3 contains 18 residues. Here the CDR3 reads CASSSRTLRMDKNYGYTF. The CDR3 DNA sequence: TGTGCCAGCAGCTCCCGCACCTTACGGATGGATAAAAACTATGGCTACACCTTC.

The rearrangement links TRBV9 to TRBJ1-6; 7 bases line up with TRBD1. The CDR3 contains 15 residues. CDR1 is SGDLS and CDR2 is YYNGEE in the germline V gene. V dropped 3 bases and J dropped 5; count of bases not matched to a gene: 5. CDR3 DNA sequence: TGTGCCAGCAGCGCGCCGGGACAGCATAATTCACCCCTCCACTTT. Amino acids: CASSAPGQHNSPLHF.

The genes are TRBV5-5 and TRBJ1-1, with D uncertain. V shed 0 bases and J shed 1 base, with 7 bases lying between them. Per germline, CDR1 SGHKS and CDR2 YYEKEE (reference sequence). The CDR3 totals 14 residues. The CDR3 DNA sequence: TGTGCCAGCAGCTTGGGACTAGGGAACACTGAAGCTTTCTTT. Translation: CASSLGLGNTEAFF.

The rearrangement joins TRBV24-1 to TRBJ2-3; tentatively, D is TRBD1 (7 bases). This CDR3 is 14 amino acids long. Germline V CDR1 and CDR2: KGHDR, SFDVKD. Trimming cost V 8 bases and J 2 bases, with 13 bases left between them. CDR3 bases: TGTGCCACCAAGGAGGGGGCCTTCACAGATACGCAGTATTTT. Protein: CATKEGAFTDTQYF.

The rearrangement joins TRBV11-2 to TRBJ1-6; TRBD1 agrees at 10 bases. There are 15 residues in the CDR3. The V gene's germline CDR1 is SGHAT and CDR2 FQNNGV. With V trimmed by 10 bases and J by 5 bases, 8 bases remained unmatched. The CDR3: CATQGGTGDNSPLHF. The CDR3 DNA sequence: TGTGCCACCCAGGGTGGGACAGGGGATAATTCACCCCTCCACTTT.

Concerning this clone itself: The sample contains more than one DNA sequence encoding this CDR3. The chain uses TRBV19 and TRBJ1-2; TRBD1 aligns across 10 bases. With V trimmed by 9 bases and J by 2 bases, 6 bases remained unmatched. CDR3 length: 14 amino acids. CDR1 is LNHDA and CDR2 is SQIVND in the germline V gene (reference sequence). The CDR3 loop reads CASTPGQGNYGYTF. DNA of the CDR3: TGTGCCAGCACACCGGGACAGGGGAACTATGGCTACACCTTC.

The chain employs TRBV5-1 and TRBJ1-1, with 7 bases lining up with TRBD1. This CDR3 is 16 amino acids long. V shed 0 bases and J 5 bases; nucleotides not matched to a gene: 10. Germline V gene sequence: CDR1 SGHRS, CDR2 YFSETQ. The CDR3 nucleotides are TGCGCCAGCAGCTTGGACGGGACAGACGGAGGAACTGAAGCTTTCTTT. Translated, it gives CASSLDGTDGGTEAFF.

This sequence joins TRBV2 and TRBJ1-5; TRBD1 might be the D (5 bases). Germline V gene data show CDR1 as SNHLY and CDR2 as FYNNEI. Trimming took 6 bases from V and 0 from J, leaving 12 bases between them. The CDR3 spans 15 residues. The CDR3 here is CASREDGASNQPQHF. The CDR3 coding sequence is TGTGCCAGCAGAGAGGACGGGGCTAGCAATCAGCCCCAGCATTTT.

As to this clone: Other DNA variants within this sample encode the same CDR3. This chain joins TRBV30 and TRBJ2-1; 10 bases match TRBD1. The CDR3 sequence is 14 residues long. The V segment lost 5 bases and the J segment 4 bases; nucleotides outside the gene matches: 5. Germline V gene sequence: CDR1 GTSNPN, CDR2 SVGIG (reference sequence). CDR3 sequence: CAWGDRGLYNEQFF. The CDR3 nucleotides read TGTGCCTGGGGGGACAGGGGACTATACAATGAGCAGTTCTTC.

The chain recombines TRBV6-5 with TRBJ1-3; D unresolved. Per germline, CDR1 MNHEY and CDR2 SVGAGI. CDR3 size: 12 residues. V lost 8 bases and J lost 1, with 6 bases in between. The CDR3 reads CASFGSGNTIYF. DNA for the CDR3: TGTGCCAGCTTCGGGTCTGGAAACACCATATATTTT.

This chain uses TRBV5-1 with TRBJ2-5; D ambiguous. V gave up 0 bases and J gave up 1 base, with 1 base separating them. The germline CDR1 and CDR2 sequences are SGHRS and YFSETQ. CDR3 length: 12 amino acids. This CDR3 reads CASSLAQETQYF. In nucleotides, the CDR3 is TGCGCCAGCAGCTTGGCCCAAGAGACCCAGTACTTC. Supplemented by reference TRBV5-1 and TRBJ2-5, the full variable domain reads KAGVTQTPRYLIKTRGQQVTLSCSPISGHRSVSWYQQTPGQGLQFLFEYFSETQRNKGNFPGRFSGRQFSNSRSEMNVSTLELGDSALYLCASSLAQETQYFGPGTRLLVL.

CDR3 DNA: TGTGCCAGCAGCCCAGGGGAGATCGGCGAGCAGTACTTC. Amino acid sequence: CASSPGEIGEQYF. V is TRBV7-3 and J is TRBJ2-7; weak D call: TRBD1 (6 bases). Trimming took 5 bases from V and 6 from J, leaving 14 bases between them. CDR3 length: 13 residues. CDR1 SGHTA and CDR2 FQGTGA come from the germline V gene.

This chain uses TRBV27 with TRBJ2-7; TRBD1 agrees at 8 bases. The J segment lost 5 bases and the V segment lost 6 bases, leaving 6 bases of the junction unmatched. The germline V gene has CDR1 MNHEY and CDR2 SMNVEV (reference sequence). The CDR3 extends over 13 amino acids. The CDR3: CASSQGALNEQYF. The CDR3 bases are TGTGCCAGCAGCCAGGGGGCTCTCAACGAGCAGTACTTC.

The chain is built from TRBV7-3 and TRBJ1-5; 8 nucleotides match TRBD1. This CDR3 contains 16 residues. Unmatched junction bases numbered 4, after V lost 2 bases and J lost 1 base. The V gene's germline CDR1 is SGHTA and CDR2 FQGTGA. The CDR3 DNA sequence: TGTGCCAGCAGCTTACAGGGGGCTGGGAGCAATCAGCCCCAGCATTTT. Protein product: CASSLQGAGSNQPQHF.

For the CDR3, the DNA is TGTGCCAGCAGATCCCTAGCGGGGAAAGATACGCAGTATTTT. It codes for CASRSLAGKDTQYF. J is TRBJ2-3 and V is TRBV7-2; TRBD2 agrees at 9 bases. The CDR3 runs to 14 residues. CDR1 SGHTA and CDR2 FQGNSA come from the germline V gene. Trimming took 6 bases from V and 5 from J; bases not matched to a gene: 6.

The chain carries TRBV6-6 and TRBJ2-7; 7 bases line up with TRBD2. In germline, CDR1 is MNHNY, CDR2 SVGAGI (reference sequence). The CDR3 has 12 amino acids. With V trimmed by 2 bases and J by 6 bases, 1 base remained unmatched. DNA of the CDR3: TGTGCCAGCAGTTACGGGGGGGGCGAGCAGTACTTC. It is translated as CASSYGGGEQYF.

The V call is TRBV5-1, the J call TRBJ1-2; maybe TRBD1 (5 bases). The CDR3 sequence is 14 residues long. V was trimmed by 0 bases and J by 5 bases, leaving 11 bases between them. Germline V CDR1 and CDR2: SGHRS, YFSETQ. CDR3 DNA sequence: TGCGCCAGCAGCTTGGGGGGGACCTTTTATGGCTACACCTTC. Its translation is CASSLGGTFYGYTF.

V and J are TRBV21-1 and TRBJ2-7; TRBD1, the D gene given by the table, was not confirmed from the DNA. TRBV21-1 is recorded as a pseudogene. The CDR3 runs 14 residues. The CDR3 nucleotides are TGTGCCAGCAGCCACAGGGGGAGGCTCTACGAGCAGTACTTC. It translates to CASSHRGRLYEQYF.